This T cell receptor beta chain derives from a study of T-cell memory formation after mild COVID-19. Study in general: Most TCR clusters belonged to a single donor.

TCRdb used MiXCR to reprocess the 5' RACE reads, holding one entry per CDR3 protein. The profile shows 100,000 to 150,000 distinct CDR3 sequences, approximately 6.3% of them singletons. The CDR3 sequence is 15 residues long. The V end lost 3 bases, the J end lost 2 bases, and 13 bases lay between the germline ends. The germline gives CDR1 MNHEY, CDR2 SMNVEV (reference sequence). This clonotype originated in an adult woman who had mild COVID-19 (a few samples of this study predate the infection). Cell type and time point are not known. The specimen sequenced was PBMCs or a T cell subset sorted from them (not recorded which). This sequence joins TRBV27 and TRBJ2-5; D is possibly TRBD1 or TRBD2 (5 bases each). DNA for the CDR3: TGTGCCAGCAGTTTCGGGACGAACCTTCAAGAGACCCAGTACTTC. Its translation: CASSFGTNLQETQYF.